This T cell receptor beta chain came from a study of vaccination effects on CD4 cells after COVID-19. On the study more broadly: It was two doses of either the BNT162b2 or mRNA-1273 vaccine that participants received. Study outcomes and limitations: Clones from infection and from vaccination both contracted markedly late after vaccination.

Sequencing was performed with immunoSEQ multiplex PCR; in TCRdb, only in-frame clones are kept and a portion is missing. The sample gives about 24,000 clones, about 76% of which show up once; around 3.5% is in the top ten. Notes on this clone: As yet, its antigen is unknown.

Viral peptide pool expansion of antigen-specific CD4+ T cells preceded sequencing in the ViraFEST assay. The authors isolated CD4+ T cells after roughly eleven days of culture. None of the vaccinated had previously contracted SARS-CoV-2, and their nucleocapsid antibodies tested negative. It was with approximately 9.6 IU/ml IL-2 and roughly 9.2 ug/ml peptides that some 2 million PBMC per well were cultured. IL-2 medium supplanted half the medium on days 3 and 7. This specimen was CD4+ T cells from PBMCs cultured with SARS-CoV-2 spike peptides, taken before COVID-19 vaccination. The receptor was derived from a human donor who received a COVID-19 vaccine.

CDR3 region: CASSEQEYSPLHF. CDR3 in DNA: TGTGCCAGCAGTGAACAGGAATACTCACCCCTCCACTTT. The gene calls are TRBV7-9 and TRBJ1-6; D is possibly TRBD1 (5 bases). Germline assignment: CDR1 SEHNR and CDR2 FQNEAQ (reference sequence). The CDR3 consists of 13 residues. Trimming pared 6 bases from V and 10 bases from J, leaving 13 bases between.